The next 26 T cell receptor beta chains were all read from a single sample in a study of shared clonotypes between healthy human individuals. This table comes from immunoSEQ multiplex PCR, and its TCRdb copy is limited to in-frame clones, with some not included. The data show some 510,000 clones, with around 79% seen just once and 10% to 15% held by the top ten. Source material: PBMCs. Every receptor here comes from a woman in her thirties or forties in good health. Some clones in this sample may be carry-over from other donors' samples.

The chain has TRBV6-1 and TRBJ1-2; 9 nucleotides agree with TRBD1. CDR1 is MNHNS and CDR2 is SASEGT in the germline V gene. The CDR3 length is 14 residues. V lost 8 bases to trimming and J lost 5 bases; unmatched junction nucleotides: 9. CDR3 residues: CASAYRGQGYGYTF. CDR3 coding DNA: TGTGCCAGCGCGTACAGGGGGCAAGGGTATGGCTACACCTTC.

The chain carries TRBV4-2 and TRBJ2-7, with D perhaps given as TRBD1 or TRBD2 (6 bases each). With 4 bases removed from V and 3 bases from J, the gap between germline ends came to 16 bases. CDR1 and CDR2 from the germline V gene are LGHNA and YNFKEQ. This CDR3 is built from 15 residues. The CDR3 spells CASSPQTGASYEQYF. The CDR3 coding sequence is TGTGCCAGCAGCCCGCAGACGGGGGCAAGCTACGAGCAGTACTTC.

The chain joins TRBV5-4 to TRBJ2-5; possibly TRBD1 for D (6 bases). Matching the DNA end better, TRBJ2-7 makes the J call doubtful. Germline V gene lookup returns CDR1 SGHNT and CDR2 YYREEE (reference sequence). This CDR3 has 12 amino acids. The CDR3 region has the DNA TGTGCCAGCAGCTTGGGGACAGTCGAGCAGTACTTC. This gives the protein CASSLGTVEQYF.

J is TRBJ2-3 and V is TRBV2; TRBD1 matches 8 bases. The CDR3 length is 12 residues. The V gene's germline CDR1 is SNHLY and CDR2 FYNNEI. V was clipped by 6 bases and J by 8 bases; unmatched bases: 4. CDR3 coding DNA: TGTGCCAGCAGCCCACAGGGGGGTACGCAGTATTTT. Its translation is CASSPQGGTQYF. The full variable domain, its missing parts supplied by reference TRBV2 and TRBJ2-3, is EPEVTQTPSHQVTQMGQEVILRCVPISNHLYFYWYRQILGQKVEFLVSFYNNEISEKSEIFDDQFSVERPDGSNFTLKIRSTKLEDSAMYFCASSPQGGTQYFGPGTRLTVL.

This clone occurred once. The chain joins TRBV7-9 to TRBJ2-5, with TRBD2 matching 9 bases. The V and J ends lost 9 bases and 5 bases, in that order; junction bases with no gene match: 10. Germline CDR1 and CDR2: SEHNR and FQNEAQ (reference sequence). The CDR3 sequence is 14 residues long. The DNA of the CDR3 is TGTGCCAGTACGGGTAGCGGGAGATTGGAGACCCAGTACTTC. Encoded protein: CASTGSGRLETQYF.

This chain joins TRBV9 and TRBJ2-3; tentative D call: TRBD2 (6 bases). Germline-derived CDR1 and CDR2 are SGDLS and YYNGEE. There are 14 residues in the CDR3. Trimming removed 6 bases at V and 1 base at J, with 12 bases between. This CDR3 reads CASTLGGGTDTQYF. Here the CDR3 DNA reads TGTGCCAGCACCCTCGGAGGGGGCACAGATACGCAGTATTTT.

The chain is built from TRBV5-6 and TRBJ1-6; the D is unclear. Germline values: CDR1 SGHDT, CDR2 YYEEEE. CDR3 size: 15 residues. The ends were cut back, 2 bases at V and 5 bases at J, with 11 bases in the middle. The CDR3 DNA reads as TGTGCCAGCAGCTTTCTCGGGCGAGATAATTCACCCCTCCACTTT. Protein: CASSFLGRDNSPLHF.

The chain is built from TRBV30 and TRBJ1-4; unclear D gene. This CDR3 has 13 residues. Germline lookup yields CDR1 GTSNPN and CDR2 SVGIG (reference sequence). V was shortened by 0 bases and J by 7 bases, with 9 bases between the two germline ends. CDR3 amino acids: CAWSVRSSEKLFF. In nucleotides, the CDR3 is TGTGCCTGGAGTGTACGTAGTAGTGAAAAACTGTTTTTT.

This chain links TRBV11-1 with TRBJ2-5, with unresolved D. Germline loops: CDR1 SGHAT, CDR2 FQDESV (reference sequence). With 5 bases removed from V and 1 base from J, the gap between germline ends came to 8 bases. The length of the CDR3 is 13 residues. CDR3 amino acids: CASSTNGQETQYF. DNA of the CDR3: TGTGCCAGCAGCACTAACGGCCAAGAGACCCAGTACTTC.

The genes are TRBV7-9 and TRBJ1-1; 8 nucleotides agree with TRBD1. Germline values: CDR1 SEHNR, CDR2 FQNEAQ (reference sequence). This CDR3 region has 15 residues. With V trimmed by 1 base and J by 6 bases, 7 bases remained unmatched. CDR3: CASSLVGQVDSEAFF. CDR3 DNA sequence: TGTGCCAGCAGCTTAGTGGGACAGGTCGACTCTGAAGCTTTCTTT.

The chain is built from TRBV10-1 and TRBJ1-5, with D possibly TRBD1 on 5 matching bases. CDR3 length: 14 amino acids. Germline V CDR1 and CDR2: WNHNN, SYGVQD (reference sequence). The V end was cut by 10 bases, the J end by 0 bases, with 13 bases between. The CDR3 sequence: CANVDSYSNQPQHF. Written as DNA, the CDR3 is TGCGCCAACGTAGACAGCTATAGCAATCAGCCCCAGCATTTT.

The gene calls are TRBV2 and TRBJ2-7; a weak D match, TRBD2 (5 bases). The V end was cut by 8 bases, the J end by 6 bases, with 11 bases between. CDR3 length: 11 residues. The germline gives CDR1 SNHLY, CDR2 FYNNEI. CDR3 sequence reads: CASGEGGEQYF. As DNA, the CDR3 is TGTGCCAGCGGAGAGGGTGGCGAGCAGTACTTC. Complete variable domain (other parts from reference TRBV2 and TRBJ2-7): EPEVTQTPSHQVTQMGQEVILRCVPISNHLYFYWYRQILGQKVEFLVSFYNNEISEKSEIFDDQFSVERPDGSNFTLKIRSTKLEDSAMYFCASGEGGEQYFGPGTRLTVT.

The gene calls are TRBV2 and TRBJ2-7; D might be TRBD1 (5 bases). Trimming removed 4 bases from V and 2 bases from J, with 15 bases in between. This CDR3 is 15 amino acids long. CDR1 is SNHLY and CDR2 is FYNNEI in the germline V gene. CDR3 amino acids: CASSVKQGPTYEQYF. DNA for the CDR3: TGTGCCAGCAGTGTTAAGCAGGGTCCTACCTACGAGCAGTACTTC.

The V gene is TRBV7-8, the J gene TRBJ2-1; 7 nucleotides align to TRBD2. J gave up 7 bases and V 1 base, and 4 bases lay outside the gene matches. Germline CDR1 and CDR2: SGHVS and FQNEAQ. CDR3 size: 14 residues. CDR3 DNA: TGTGCCAGCAGCTTAGGGCGGGAGAGAAATGAGCAGTTCTTC. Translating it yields CASSLGRERNEQFF.

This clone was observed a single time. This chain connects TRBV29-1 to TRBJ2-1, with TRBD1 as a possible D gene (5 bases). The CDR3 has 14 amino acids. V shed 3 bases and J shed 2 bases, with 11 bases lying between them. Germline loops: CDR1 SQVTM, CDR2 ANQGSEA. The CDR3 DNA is TGCAGCGTTGAGGGGCTTCTTACCTACAATGAGCAGTTCTTC. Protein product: CSVEGLLTYNEQFF.

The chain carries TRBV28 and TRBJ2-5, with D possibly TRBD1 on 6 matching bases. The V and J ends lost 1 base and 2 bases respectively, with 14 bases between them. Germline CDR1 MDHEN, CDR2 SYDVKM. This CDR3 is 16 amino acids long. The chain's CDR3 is CASSLFRAGAQETQYF. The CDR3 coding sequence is TGTGCCAGCAGTTTATTTCGGGCAGGGGCTCAAGAGACCCAGTACTTC.

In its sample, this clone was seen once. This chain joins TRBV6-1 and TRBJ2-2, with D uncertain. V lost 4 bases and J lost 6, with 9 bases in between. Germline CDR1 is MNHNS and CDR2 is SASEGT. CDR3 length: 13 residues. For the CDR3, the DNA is TGTGCCAGCAGTGTCGGGTATGCCGGGGAGCTGTTTTTT. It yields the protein CASSVGYAGELFF.

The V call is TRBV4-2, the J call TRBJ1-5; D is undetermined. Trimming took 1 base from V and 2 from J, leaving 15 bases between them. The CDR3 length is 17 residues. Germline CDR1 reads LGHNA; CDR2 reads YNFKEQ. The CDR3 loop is CASSQVEGLMGNQPQHF. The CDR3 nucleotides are TGTGCCAGCAGCCAAGTCGAGGGCCTTATGGGCAATCAGCCCCAGCATTTT.

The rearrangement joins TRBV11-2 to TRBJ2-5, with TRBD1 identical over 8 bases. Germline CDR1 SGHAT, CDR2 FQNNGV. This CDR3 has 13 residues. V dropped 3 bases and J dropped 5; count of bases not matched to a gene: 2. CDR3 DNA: TGTGCCAGCAGCTTGGACAGGGATGAGACCCAGTACTTC. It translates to CASSLDRDETQYF.

The CDR3 DNA sequence: TGTGCCAGCAGTGTAATAAGGACTAGCTCTGGAAACACCATATATTTT. It translates to CASSVIRTSSGNTIYF. The chain is built from TRBV2 and TRBJ1-3, with D unclear. CDR3 length: 16 amino acids. Germline V gene sequence: CDR1 SNHLY, CDR2 FYNNEI. The ends were cut back, 4 bases at V and 0 bases at J, with 13 bases in the middle.

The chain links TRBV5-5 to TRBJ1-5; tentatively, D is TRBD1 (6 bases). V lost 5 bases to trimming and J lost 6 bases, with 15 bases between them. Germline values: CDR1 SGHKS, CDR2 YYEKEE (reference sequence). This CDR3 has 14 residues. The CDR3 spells CASSSTGRGQPQHF. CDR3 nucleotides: TGTGCCAGCAGTTCCACAGGGAGGGGTCAGCCCCAGCATTTT.

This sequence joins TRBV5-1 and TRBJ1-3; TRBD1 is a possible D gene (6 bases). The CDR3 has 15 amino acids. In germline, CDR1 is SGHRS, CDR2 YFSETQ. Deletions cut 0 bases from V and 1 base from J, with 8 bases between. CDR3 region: CASSLETGSGNTIYF. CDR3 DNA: TGCGCCAGCAGCTTGGAAACAGGGTCTGGAAACACCATATATTTT.

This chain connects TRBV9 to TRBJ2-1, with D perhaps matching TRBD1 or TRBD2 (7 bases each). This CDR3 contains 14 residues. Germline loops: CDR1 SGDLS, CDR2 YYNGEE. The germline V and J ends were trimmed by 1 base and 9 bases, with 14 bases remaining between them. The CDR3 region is CASSVIGGDSEQFF. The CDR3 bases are TGTGCCAGCAGCGTAATTGGGGGGGACAGTGAGCAGTTCTTC.

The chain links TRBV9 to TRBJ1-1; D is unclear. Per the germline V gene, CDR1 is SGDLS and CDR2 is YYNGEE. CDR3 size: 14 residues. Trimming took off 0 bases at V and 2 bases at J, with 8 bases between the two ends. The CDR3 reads CASSVGRFNTEAFF. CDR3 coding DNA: TGTGCCAGCAGCGTAGGCAGGTTCAACACTGAAGCTTTCTTT.

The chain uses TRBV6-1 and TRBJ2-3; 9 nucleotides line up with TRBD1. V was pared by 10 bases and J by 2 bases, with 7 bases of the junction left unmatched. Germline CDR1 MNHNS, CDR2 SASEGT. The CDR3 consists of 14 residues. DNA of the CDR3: TGTGCCACTACGGGACAGGGAAACACAGATACGCAGTATTTT. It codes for CATTGQGNTDTQYF.

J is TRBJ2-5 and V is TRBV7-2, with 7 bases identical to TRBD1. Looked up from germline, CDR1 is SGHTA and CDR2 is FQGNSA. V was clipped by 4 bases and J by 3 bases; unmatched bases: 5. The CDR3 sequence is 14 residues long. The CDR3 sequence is CASSSYTGEETQYF. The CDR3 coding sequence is TGTGCCAGCAGCTCCTACACAGGGGAAGAGACCCAGTACTTC.